Listed here are 24 T cell receptor beta chains from one sample, sequenced in a study of T cells after yellow fever vaccination. TCRdb analysed the 5' RACE reads with MiXCR anew, one entry per CDR3 protein. The sample carries over 300,000 distinct CDR3 sequences, around 6.8% recorded once. The sequencing here drew on PBMCs, taken about 41 days after the first yellow fever vaccination. Source of these receptors: a man aged 18 to 35 who received the YFV17D yellow fever vaccine.

V is TRBV7-6 and J is TRBJ2-5; 10 positions agree with TRBD2. The CDR3 runs 18 residues. The V segment lost 1 base and the J segment 5 bases; nucleotides outside the gene matches: 13. Germline V CDR1 and CDR2: SGHVS, FNYEAQ. CDR3 amino acids: CASSLGVTSGSGEETQYF. The CDR3 coding sequence is TGTGCCAGCAGCTTAGGTGTGACTAGCGGGTCAGGGGAGGAGACCCAGTACTTC.

The chain carries TRBV10-3 and TRBJ2-4; a weak D match, TRBD1 (6 bases). V lost 10 bases, J lost 8 bases, and 18 bases lay in between. The length of the CDR3 is 13 residues. Germline lookup yields CDR1 ENHRY and CDR2 SYGVKD. Here the CDR3 DNA reads TGTGCCAGTGCTGATGGGGGCTCCTACATTCAGTACTTC. It yields the protein CASADGGSYIQYF.

This clonotype was counted at least ten times. V gene TRBV12-3 or TRBV12-4 combines with J gene TRBJ2-5; D not certain. The CDR3 extends over 13 amino acids. Trimming took 2 bases from V and 1 from J, leaving 5 bases between them. The CDR3 sequence is CASSLIGQETQYF. In DNA, the CDR3 is TGTGCCAGCAGTTTAATTGGCCAAGAGACCCAGTACTTC.

This clonotype has a count of ten or more. The rearrangement links TRBV7-2 to TRBJ1-6, with D perhaps matching TRBD1 (5 bases). Germline CDR1 SGHTA, CDR2 FQGNSA. The V gene lost 4 bases and the J gene lost 8 bases, with 12 bases spanning the gap. The CDR3 totals 14 residues. The CDR3 here is CASSSLDSYSPLHF. In DNA form, the CDR3 reads TGTGCCAGCAGCTCCTTAGACAGCTATTCACCCCTCCACTTT.

In this sample, this clonotype turned up many times. The chain uses TRBV5-1 and TRBJ2-1, with D unresolved. Germline CDR1 reads SGHRS; CDR2 reads YFSETQ. V lost 4 bases and J 9 bases, leaving 11 bases between the germline ends. This CDR3 has 12 amino acids. In DNA, the CDR3 is TGCGCCAGCAGCCCGGCTTCCCCTGAGCAGTTCTTC. This codes for CASSPASPEQFF. Together with reference TRBV5-1 and TRBJ2-1, the CDR3 gives the full variable domain: KAGVTQTPRYLIKTRGQQVTLSCSPISGHRSVSWYQQTPGQGLQFLFEYFSETQRNKGNFPGRFSGRQFSNSRSEMNVSTLELGDSALYLCASSPASPEQFFGPGTRLTVL.

At least ten counts were recorded for this clonotype. The V gene is TRBV7-2, the J gene TRBJ2-3; TRBD2 matches at 9 bases. Germline V lookup: CDR1 SGHTA, CDR2 FQGNSA. J gave up 3 bases and V 5 bases, and 12 bases lay outside the gene matches. The CDR3 has 17 residues. CDR3 sequence (DNA): TGTGCCAGCAGCCCCAGGGCGCGGGGGGGATTGACAGATACGCAGTATTTT. Residues: CASSPRARGGLTDTQYF.

The chain recombines TRBV29-1 with TRBJ2-3; TRBD2 aligns across 11 bases. The CDR3 length is 15 residues. Per the germline V gene, CDR1 is SQVTM and CDR2 is ANQGSEA. With 2 bases clipped from V and 4 bases from J, the junction kept 5 bases outside the gene matches. In nucleotides, the CDR3 is TGCAGCGTTGAAAAACTAGCGGGGGTTGCAGATACGCAGTATTTT. Its translation: CSVEKLAGVADTQYF.

This clonotype showed up just a few times. V gene TRBV20-1 combines with J gene TRBJ2-7; D ambiguous. V shed 2 bases and J shed 2 bases, with 16 bases lying between them. This CDR3 has 15 amino acids. Looked up from germline, CDR1 is DFQATT and CDR2 is SNEGSKA (reference sequence). CDR3 sequence: CSARLLQTAAYEQYF. CDR3 coding DNA: TGCAGTGCTAGATTGCTCCAGACGGCTGCCTACGAGCAGTACTTC.

In its sample, this clonotype was seen many times. The chain links TRBV5-6 to TRBJ1-1, with D perhaps TRBD1 (5 bases). V was cut by 5 bases and J by 5 bases, with 13 bases left in between. Looked up from germline, CDR1 is SGHDT and CDR2 is YYEEEE. The CDR3 is 13 residues long. The CDR3 reads CASSPGVRTEAFF. In DNA, the CDR3 is TGTGCCAGCAGTCCGGGGGTTCGAACTGAAGCTTTCTTT. Filled out from reference TRBV5-6 and TRBJ1-1, the complete variable domain reads DAGVTQSPTHLIKTRGQQVTLRCSPKSGHDTVSWYQQALGQGPQFIFQYYEEEERQRGNFPDRFSGHQFPNYSSELNVNALLLGDSALYLCASSPGVRTEAFFGQGTRLTVV.

V usage is TRBV5-1 and J usage is TRBJ2-5, with TRBD2 matching over 14 bases. V was pared by 4 bases and J by 4 bases, with 3 bases of the junction left unmatched. This CDR3 spans 15 amino acids. In germline, CDR1 is SGHRS, CDR2 YFSETQ. CDR3 DNA: TGCGCCAGCAGCCGAGGGACTAGCGGGGGAGAGACCCAGTACTTC. Protein sequence: CASSRGTSGGETQYF.

This clonotype has a handful of counts. CDR3: CASSLFSGNYEQYV. The DNA for the CDR3 is TGTGCCAGCAGCTTATTTAGCGGGAACTACGAGCAGTACGTC. The chain employs TRBV7-2 and TRBJ2-7; 8 bases are shared with TRBD2. Germline assignment: CDR1 SGHTA and CDR2 FQGNSA. J lost 3 bases, V lost 2 bases, and 3 bases had no gene match. This CDR3 spans 14 amino acids.

The rearrangement joins TRBV5-1 to TRBJ2-5; 13 bases line up with TRBD2. The CDR3 runs 17 residues. J gave up 5 bases and V 3 bases, and 10 bases lay outside the gene matches. Looked up from germline, CDR1 is SGHRS and CDR2 is YFSETQ. CDR3 amino acids: CASSYSSKTSGGETQYF. The CDR3 bases are TGCGCCAGCAGCTACTCCTCCAAGACTAGCGGGGGGGAGACCCAGTACTTC.

This clonotype was recorded at least ten times. The rearrangement joins TRBV11-2 to TRBJ1-6; D call uncertain. This CDR3 has 14 amino acids. The germline gives CDR1 SGHAT, CDR2 FQNNGV. Between the trimmed V and J ends, which lost 2 bases and 4 bases, there was a span of 6 bases. For the CDR3, the DNA is TGTGCCAGCAGCTTACCAGTTTATAATTCACCCCTCCACTTT. It specifies CASSLPVYNSPLHF.

Comments on this clonotype: The junction departs from the called germline gene at one end, perhaps through a read error. V and J are TRBV5-4 and TRBJ1-6, with D hard to call. Germline CDR1 and CDR2: SGHNT and YYREEE (reference sequence). The CDR3 has 14 amino acids. CDR3: CARSLGGIDSPLHF. The CDR3 region has the DNA TGTGCCAGAAGCTTGGGAGGGATCGATTCACCCCTCCACTTT.

The sample holds a few counts of this clonotype. The rearrangement joins TRBV4-3 to TRBJ1-6; a possible D gene is TRBD1 (5 bases). The CDR3 runs to 13 residues. V was trimmed by 1 base and J by 13 bases, leaving 11 bases between them. Germline V gene data show CDR1 as LGHNA and CDR2 as YSLEER. In DNA form, the CDR3 reads TGCGCCAGCAGCCAAGCTGCCGACAGCCCCCTCCACTTT. It specifies CASSQAADSPLHF.

The V gene is TRBV5-5, the J gene TRBJ2-1, with TRBD2 matching over 7 bases. V was pared by 7 bases and J by 0 bases, with 7 bases of the junction left unmatched. CDR3 length equals 15 residues. Germline values: CDR1 SGHKS, CDR2 YYEKEE (reference sequence). The CDR3: CASEPGGGSYNEQFF. The CDR3 coding sequence is TGTGCCAGCGAACCTGGGGGGGGCTCCTACAATGAGCAGTTCTTC.

This clonotype was seen more than once but under ten times. The chain couples TRBV20-1 to TRBJ2-1; 8 nucleotides line up with TRBD2. V shed 3 bases, J shed 3 bases, and the junction held 7 bases outside the gene matches. Germline CDR1 is DFQATT and CDR2 is SNEGSKA (reference sequence). The CDR3 runs to 15 residues. CDR3 sequence: CSARPATSGYNEQFF. In nucleotides, the CDR3 is TGCAGTGCTAGGCCAGCCACTAGCGGCTACAATGAGCAGTTCTTC.

V and J are TRBV6-5 and TRBJ2-1; the D gene is possibly TRBD1 (6 bases). V lost 6 bases to trimming and J lost 8 bases, with 11 bases between them. This CDR3 has 12 residues. CDR1 MNHEY and CDR2 SVGAGI come from the germline V gene. The CDR3 DNA sequence: TGTGCCAGCAGCGTACAGGGCGATGAGCAGTTCTTC. It is translated as CASSVQGDEQFF.

The chain employs TRBV2 and TRBJ1-4, with D possibly TRBD1 on 6 matching bases. The CDR3 runs to 14 residues. Trimming removed 6 bases at V and 8 bases at J, with 16 bases between. From germline, CDR1 is SNHLY and CDR2 FYNNEI. Written as DNA, the CDR3 is TGTGCCAGCAGACCTCGACAGGCTTCGGAAAAACTGTTTTTT. It codes for CASRPRQASEKLFF.

In its sample, this clonotype was seen a few times. The chain carries TRBV3-1 and TRBJ1-6; D possibly corresponds to TRBD1 (6 bases). V lost 2 bases and J lost 7, with 15 bases in between. The CDR3 totals 16 residues. The V gene's germline CDR1 is LGHDT and CDR2 YNNKEL (reference sequence). CDR3 amino acids: CASSQFLTGTNSPLHF. As DNA, the CDR3 is TGTGCCAGCAGCCAATTCTTGACAGGAACAAATTCACCCCTCCACTTT. The whole variable domain, filled in from reference TRBV3-1 and TRBJ1-6, reads DTAVSQTPKYLVTQMGNDKSIKCEQNLGHDTMYWYKQDSKKFLKIMFSYNNKELIINETVPNRFSPKSPDKAHLNLHINSLELGDSAVYFCASSQFLTGTNSPLHFGNGTRLTVT.

The J gene is TRBJ2-1, the V gene TRBV5-1; possible D gene TRBD2, 6 bases. The V end was cut by 0 bases, the J end by 7 bases, with 17 bases between. There are 16 residues in the CDR3. CDR1 is SGHRS and CDR2 is YFSETQ in the germline V gene. Here the CDR3 DNA reads TGCGCCAGCAGCTTGGGTTTCGGGGGATTGGAAAATGAGCAGTTCTTC. Protein: CASSLGFGGLENEQFF. Complete variable domain (other parts from reference TRBV5-1 and TRBJ2-1): KAGVTQTPRYLIKTRGQQVTLSCSPISGHRSVSWYQQTPGQGLQFLFEYFSETQRNKGNFPGRFSGRQFSNSRSEMNVSTLELGDSALYLCASSLGFGGLENEQFFGPGTRLTVL.

This clonotype has just a few counts. The genes are TRBV16 and TRBJ2-7, with TRBD1 matching 8 bases. The CDR3 spans 15 residues. With V trimmed by 0 bases and J by 2 bases, 3 bases remained unmatched. The germline V gene encodes CDR1 KGHSY and CDR2 FQNENV. The CDR3 region is CASSQSDRGAYEQYV. Written as DNA, the CDR3 is TGTGCCAGCAGCCAATCTGACAGGGGAGCCTACGAGCAGTACGTC.

This clonotype showed up just a few times. This sequence joins TRBV20-1 and TRBJ1-6, with 11 bases identical to TRBD1. The length of the CDR3 is 14 residues. With V trimmed by 6 bases and J by 9 bases, 7 bases remained unmatched. Per germline, CDR1 DFQATT and CDR2 SNEGSKA (reference sequence). In DNA, the CDR3 is TGCAGTGCCCTCCGGGACAGGGGGAGTTCACCCCTCCACTTT. Translated: CSALRDRGSSPLHF.

CDR3 sequence: CSVGLGWTEAFF. DNA for the CDR3: TGCAGCGTTGGTCTGGGTTGGACTGAAGCTTTCTTT. V is TRBV29-1 and J is TRBJ1-1; no firm D call. V lost 4 bases, J lost 5 bases, and 11 bases lay in between. From germline, CDR1 is SQVTM and CDR2 ANQGSEA. The CDR3 loop spans 12 amino acids.